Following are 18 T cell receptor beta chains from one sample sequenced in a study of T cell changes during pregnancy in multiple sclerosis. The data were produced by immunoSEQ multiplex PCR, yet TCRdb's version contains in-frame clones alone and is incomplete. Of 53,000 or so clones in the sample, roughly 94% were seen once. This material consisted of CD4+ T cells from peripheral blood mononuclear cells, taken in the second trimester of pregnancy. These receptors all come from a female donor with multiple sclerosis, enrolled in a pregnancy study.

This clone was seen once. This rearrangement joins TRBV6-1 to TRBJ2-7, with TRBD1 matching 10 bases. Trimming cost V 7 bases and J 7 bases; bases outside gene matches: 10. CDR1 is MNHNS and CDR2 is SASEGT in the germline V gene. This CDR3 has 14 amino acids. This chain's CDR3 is CASNSLGTGVEQYF. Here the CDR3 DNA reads TGTGCCAGCAATTCCCTCGGGACAGGGGTAGAGCAGTACTTC.

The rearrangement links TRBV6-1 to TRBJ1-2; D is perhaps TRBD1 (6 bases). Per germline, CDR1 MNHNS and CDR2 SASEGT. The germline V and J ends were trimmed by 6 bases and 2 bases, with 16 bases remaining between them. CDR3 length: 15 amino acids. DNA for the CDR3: TGTGCCAGCAGAGAAAAGACAGGCCTAAACTATGGCTACACCTTC. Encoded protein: CASREKTGLNYGYTF.

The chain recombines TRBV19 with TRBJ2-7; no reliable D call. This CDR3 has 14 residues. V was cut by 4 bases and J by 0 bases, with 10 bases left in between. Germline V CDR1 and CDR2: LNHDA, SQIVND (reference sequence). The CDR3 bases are TGTGCCAGTAGTACCCGACTGTTCTCCTACGAGCAGTACTTC. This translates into CASSTRLFSYEQYF.

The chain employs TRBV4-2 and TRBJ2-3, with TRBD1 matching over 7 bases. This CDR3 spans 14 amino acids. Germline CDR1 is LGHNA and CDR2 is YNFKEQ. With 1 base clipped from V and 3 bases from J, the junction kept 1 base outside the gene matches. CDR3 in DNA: TGTGCCAGCAGCCAAGGGACAGGAACAGATACGCAGTATTTT. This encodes CASSQGTGTDTQYF.

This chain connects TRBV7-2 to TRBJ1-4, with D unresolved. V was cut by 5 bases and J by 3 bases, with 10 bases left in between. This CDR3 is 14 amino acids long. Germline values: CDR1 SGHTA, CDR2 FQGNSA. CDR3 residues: CASSRSGSNEKLFF. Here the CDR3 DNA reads TGTGCCAGCAGCAGGTCCGGGTCTAATGAAAAACTGTTTTTT. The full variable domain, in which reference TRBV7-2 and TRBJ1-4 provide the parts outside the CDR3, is GAGVSQSPSNKVTEKGKDVELRCDPISGHTALYWYRQSLGQGLEFLIYFQGNSAPDKSGLPSDRFSAERTGGSVSTLTIQRTQQEDSAVYLCASSRSGSNEKLFFGSGTQLSVL.

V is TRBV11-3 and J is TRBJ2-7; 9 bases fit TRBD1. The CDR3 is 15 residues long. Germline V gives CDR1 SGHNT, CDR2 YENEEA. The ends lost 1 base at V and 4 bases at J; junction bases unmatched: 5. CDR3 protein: CASSLGGTGSYEQYF. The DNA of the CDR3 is TGTGCCAGCAGCTTAGGGGGGACAGGGTCGTACGAGCAGTACTTC.

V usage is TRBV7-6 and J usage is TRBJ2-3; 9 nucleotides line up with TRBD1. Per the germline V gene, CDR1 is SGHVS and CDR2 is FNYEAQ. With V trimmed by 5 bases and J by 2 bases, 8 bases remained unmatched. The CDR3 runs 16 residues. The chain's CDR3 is CASSGQGKRSTDTQYF. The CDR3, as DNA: TGTGCCAGCAGCGGACAGGGGAAGCGGTCCACAGATACGCAGTATTTT.

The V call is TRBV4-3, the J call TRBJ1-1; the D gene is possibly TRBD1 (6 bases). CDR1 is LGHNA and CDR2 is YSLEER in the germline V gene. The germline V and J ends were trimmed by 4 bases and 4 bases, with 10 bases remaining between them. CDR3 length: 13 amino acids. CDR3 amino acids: CASSRLRGTEAFF. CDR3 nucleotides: TGCGCCAGCAGCCGCCTCAGGGGCACTGAAGCTTTCTTT.

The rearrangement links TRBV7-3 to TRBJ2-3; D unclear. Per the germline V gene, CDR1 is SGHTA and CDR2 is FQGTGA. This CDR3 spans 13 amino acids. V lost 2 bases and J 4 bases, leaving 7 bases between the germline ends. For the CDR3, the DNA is TGTGCCAGCAGCTTAGTTAGATCAGATACGCAGTATTTT. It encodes CASSLVRSDTQYF.

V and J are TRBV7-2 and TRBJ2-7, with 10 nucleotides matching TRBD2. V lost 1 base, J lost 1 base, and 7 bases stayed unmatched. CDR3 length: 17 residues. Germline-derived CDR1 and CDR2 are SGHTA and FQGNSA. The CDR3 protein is CASSLVRSSGGSYEQYF. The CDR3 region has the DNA TGTGCCAGCAGCTTAGTCAGATCTAGCGGGGGTTCCTACGAGCAGTACTTC.

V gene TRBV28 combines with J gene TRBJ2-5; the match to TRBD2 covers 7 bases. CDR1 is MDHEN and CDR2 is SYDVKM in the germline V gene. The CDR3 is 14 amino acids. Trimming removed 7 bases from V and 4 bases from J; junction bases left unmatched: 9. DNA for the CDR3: TGTGCCAGCACCTGGGGGGGTATAATAGAGACCCAGTACTTC. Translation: CASTWGGIIETQYF.

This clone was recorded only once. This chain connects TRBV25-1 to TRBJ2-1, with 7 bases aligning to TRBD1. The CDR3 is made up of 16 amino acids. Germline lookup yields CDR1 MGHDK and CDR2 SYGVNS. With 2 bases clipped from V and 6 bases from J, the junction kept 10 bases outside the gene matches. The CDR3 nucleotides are TGTGCCAGCAGTGAAGTACAGGGGAGAGGGACCAATGAGCAGTTCTTC. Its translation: CASSEVQGRGTNEQFF.

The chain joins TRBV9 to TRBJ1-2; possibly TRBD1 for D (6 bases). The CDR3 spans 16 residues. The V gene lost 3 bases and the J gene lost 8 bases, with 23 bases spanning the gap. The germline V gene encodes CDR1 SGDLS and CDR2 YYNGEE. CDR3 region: CASSALGGRGVGGYTF. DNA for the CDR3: TGTGCCAGCAGCGCGCTAGGGGGACGTGGGGTTGGGGGCTACACCTTC.

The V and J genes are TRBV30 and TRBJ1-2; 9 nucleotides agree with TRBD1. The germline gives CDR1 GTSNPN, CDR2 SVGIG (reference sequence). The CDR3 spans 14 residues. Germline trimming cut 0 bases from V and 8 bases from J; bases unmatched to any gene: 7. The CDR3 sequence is CAWSVSWGQGGYTF. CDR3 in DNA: TGTGCCTGGAGTGTTTCTTGGGGACAGGGCGGCTACACCTTC.

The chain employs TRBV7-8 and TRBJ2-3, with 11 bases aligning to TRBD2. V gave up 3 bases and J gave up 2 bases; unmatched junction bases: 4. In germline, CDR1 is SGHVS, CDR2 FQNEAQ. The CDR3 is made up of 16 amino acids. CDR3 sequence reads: CASSFRLAGFTDTQYF. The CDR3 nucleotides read TGTGCCAGCAGCTTCAGACTAGCGGGATTCACAGATACGCAGTATTTT. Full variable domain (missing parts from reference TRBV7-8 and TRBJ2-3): GAGVSQSPRYKVAKRGQDVALRCDPISGHVSLFWYQQALGQGPEFLTYFQNEAQLDKSGLPSDRFFAERPEGSVSTLKIQRTQQEDSAVYLCASSFRLAGFTDTQYFGPGTRLTVL.

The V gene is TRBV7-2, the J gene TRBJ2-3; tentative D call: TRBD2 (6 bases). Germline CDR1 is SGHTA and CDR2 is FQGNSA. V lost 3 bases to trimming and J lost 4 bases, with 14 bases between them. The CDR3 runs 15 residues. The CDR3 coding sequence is TGTGCCAGCAGCTTTGGAGGACTAAATGCAGATACGCAGTATTTT. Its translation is CASSFGGLNADTQYF.

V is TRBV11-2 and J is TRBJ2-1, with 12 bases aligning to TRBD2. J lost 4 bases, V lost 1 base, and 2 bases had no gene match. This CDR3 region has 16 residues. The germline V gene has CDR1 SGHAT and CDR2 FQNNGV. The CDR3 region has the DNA TGTGCCAGCAGCTTAGCCCTAGCGGGGGGGTACAATGAGCAGTTCTTC. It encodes CASSLALAGGYNEQFF.

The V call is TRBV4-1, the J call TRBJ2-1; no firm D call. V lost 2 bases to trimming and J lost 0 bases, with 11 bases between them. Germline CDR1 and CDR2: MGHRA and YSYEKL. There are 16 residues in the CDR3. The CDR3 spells CASSQLDLTSYNEQFF. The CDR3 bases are TGCGCCAGCAGCCAACTAGACTTAACCTCCTACAATGAGCAGTTCTTC.